This entry lists 9 T cell receptor beta chains sequenced from one sample in a study of regulatory T cells in long-lasting Graves disease. This sample's time point: newly diagnosed GD, antithyroid drugs for less than 3 months. Following extraction of RNA from PBMCs, that RNA was used to make the TCR library. Combining iRepertoire HTBI primers with Arm-PCR of CDR3 regions, the authors built TCR beta libraries. Each CDR3 protein is one row after TCRdb ran MiXCR on the multiplex PCR reads. Among 400,000 to 650,000 distinct CDR3 sequences, 15% to 20% were seen once, and the ten largest hold 20% to 30%. The same sample was also studied in work on T cells in Graves' hyperthyroidism and ophthalmopathy.

The sample in question was peripheral blood mononuclear cells (PBMCs), obtained at new diagnosis, from a patient treated with antithyroid drugs. These receptors were obtained from a middle-aged woman with Graves disease.

This clonotype has only a few counts. The chain combines TRBV6-2 or TRBV6-3 with TRBJ2-3; maybe TRBD1 (6 bases). Trimming pared 9 bases from V and 2 bases from J, leaving 21 bases between. The CDR3 is made up of 16 amino acids. From germline, CDR1 is MNHEY and CDR2 SVGEGT. The CDR3 DNA follows: TGTGCCAGTTCGGGTCCCGGGACAACCAACACAGATACGCAGTATTTT. Encoded protein: CASSGPGTTNTDTQYF.

This clonotype was recorded a few times. The J gene is TRBJ1-4, the V gene TRBV6-1, with no clear D. V lost 7 bases, J lost 5 bases, and 11 bases lay in between. The CDR3 is 13 residues long. From germline, CDR1 is MNHNS and CDR2 SASEGT. CDR3 amino acids: CASTPGGNEKLFF. DNA for the CDR3: TGTGCCAGCACCCCGGGCGGAAATGAAAAACTGTTTTTT.

This clonotype was seen at least ten times. The rearrangement uses TRBV11-1 and TRBJ1-6, with unresolved D. Germline V gene lookup returns CDR1 SGHAT and CDR2 FQDESV (reference sequence). The V gene lost 1 base and the J gene lost 7 bases, with 11 bases spanning the gap. The CDR3 has 15 residues. This CDR3 is CASSLEGALNSPLHF. The CDR3 DNA follows: TGTGCCAGCAGCTTAGAGGGAGCGCTCAATTCACCCCTCCACTTT.

The genes are TRBV19 and TRBJ1-1, with 7 bases fitting TRBD1. J was trimmed by 10 bases and V by 5 bases; bases with no gene match: 13. The CDR3 is 14 residues long. Germline V gene sequence: CDR1 LNHDA, CDR2 SQIVND (reference sequence). Written as DNA, the CDR3 is TGTGCCAGTAGTCCTGGATACAGGGGCCTAAGAGCTTTCTTT. It yields the protein CASSPGYRGLRAFF.

There are many counts of this clonotype. The rearrangement links TRBV2 to TRBJ2-7, with D unresolved. The CDR3 covers 15 residues. Germline CDR1 and CDR2: SNHLY and FYNNEI. V lost 6 bases and J lost 4, with 19 bases in between. This chain's CDR3 is CASRTRPQRVYEQYF. The CDR3 coding sequence is TGTGCCAGCAGAACAAGACCCCAAAGGGTTTACGAGCAGTACTTC.

This clonotype was detected a few times. The chain carries TRBV28 and TRBJ2-7, with D possibly being TRBD1 or TRBD2 (6 bases each). This CDR3 spans 18 amino acids. CDR1 is MDHEN and CDR2 is SYDVKM in the germline V gene. The germline V and J ends were trimmed by 6 bases and 0 bases, with 24 bases remaining between them. CDR3 protein: CASRSPPGGRLYSYEQYF. CDR3 bases: TGTGCCAGCAGGTCCCCCCCCGGGGGCCGCCTCTACTCCTACGAGCAGTACTTC.

This clonotype was observed a handful of times. The chain recombines TRBV10-3 with TRBJ1-1; 10 bases line up with TRBD1. CDR3 size: 13 residues. Trimming at V came to 5 bases and at J to 10 bases, leaving 7 bases not matched to a gene. CDR1 and CDR2 (germline): ENHRY, SYGVKD. CDR3 amino acids: CAISPGTGVGAFF. The CDR3 DNA is TGTGCCATCAGTCCCGGGACAGGGGTCGGAGCTTTCTTT.

The J gene is TRBJ2-1, the V gene TRBV5-1, with 8 bases identical to TRBD2. J gave up 9 bases and V 5 bases, and 10 bases lay outside the gene matches. This CDR3 comprises 14 residues. CDR1 SGHRS and CDR2 YFSETQ come from the germline V gene. CDR3 protein: CASSDPGGGTEQFF. DNA for the CDR3: TGCGCCAGCAGTGACCCGGGGGGGGGCACTGAGCAGTTCTTC.

This clonotype was seen at least ten times. The V gene is TRBV28, the J gene TRBJ2-7; D might be TRBD1 (7 bases). In germline, CDR1 is MDHEN, CDR2 SYDVKM. Trimming stripped 7 bases from V and 5 bases from J, with 18 bases between. The CDR3 loop spans 14 amino acids. This CDR3 reads CASTYQGGSNEQYF. DNA for the CDR3: TGTGCCAGCACCTATCAGGGGGGATCGAACGAGCAGTACTTC.